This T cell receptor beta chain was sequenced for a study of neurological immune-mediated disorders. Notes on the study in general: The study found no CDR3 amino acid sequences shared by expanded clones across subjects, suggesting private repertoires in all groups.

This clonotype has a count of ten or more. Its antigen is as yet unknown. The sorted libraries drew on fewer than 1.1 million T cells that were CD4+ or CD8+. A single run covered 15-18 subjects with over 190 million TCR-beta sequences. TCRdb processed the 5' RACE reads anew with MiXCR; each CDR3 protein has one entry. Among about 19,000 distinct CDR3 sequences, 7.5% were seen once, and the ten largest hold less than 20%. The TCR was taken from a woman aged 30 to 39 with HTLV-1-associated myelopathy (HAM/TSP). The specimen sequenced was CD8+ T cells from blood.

CDR3 sequence reads: CASMGSLTADYGYTF. Here the CDR3 DNA reads TGTGCCAGTATGGGAAGCCTAACCGCCGACTATGGCTACACCTTC. J is TRBJ1-2 and V is TRBV19; D is ambiguous. The CDR3 spans 15 residues. V was shortened by 7 bases and J by 3 bases, with 18 bases between the two germline ends. Germline lookup yields CDR1 LNHDA and CDR2 SQIVND (reference sequence).